This T cell receptor beta chain is from a study of T cell repertoires in cytomegalovirus infection. TCRdb reanalysed the reads using MiXCR and keeps one entry per CDR3 protein. The sample lists about 130,000 distinct CDR3 sequences; more than 20% were seen once. Comments on this clonotype: Its antigen is unknown.

The ends lost 5 bases at V and 1 base at J; junction bases unmatched: 10. The CDR3 is 16 residues long. Germline CDR1 reads SGHVS; CDR2 reads FNYEAQ. The TCR sequence derives from a human donor in good health (CMV status not recorded). Some clones in this sample may be carry-over from other donors' samples. Sequenced material: PBMCs, sequenced either directly or after in vitro stimulation (not recorded which). The V call is TRBV7-6, the J call TRBJ2-5; the match to TRBD1 covers 7 bases. This CDR3 reads CASSPATGEAQETQYF. CDR3 DNA: TGTGCCAGCAGCCCAGCTACAGGGGAAGCCCAAGAGACCCAGTACTTC.